The 6 T cell receptor beta chains below were found in one sample sequenced in a study of CD8+ T cells in alopecia areata. The sample's treatment: oral pan-JAK inhibitor, 5-10 mg twice daily. Extracted from the samples, RNA was reverse transcribed into cDNA to serve as the sequencing template. The assay was immunoSEQ multiplex PCR, and TCRdb's table has in-frame clones only and misses some. The sample yields about 110,000 clones, roughly three fifths seen once. The specimen comprised CD8+ T cells sorted from blood, sampled at week 24, from a patient treated with tofacitinib. The receptors derive from a human donor with alopecia areata.

In its sample, this clone was seen a few times. This chain joins TRBV4-3 and TRBJ2-6; D is unresolved. V was pared by 0 bases and J by 0 bases, with 6 bases between. The CDR3 loop spans 16 amino acids. Per germline, CDR1 LGHNA and CDR2 YSLEER. CDR3 loop: CASSQEGISGANVLTF. Here the CDR3 DNA reads TGCGCCAGCAGCCAAGAGGGCATCTCTGGGGCCAACGTCCTGACTTTC.

The rearrangement joins TRBV30 to TRBJ1-2; D is uncertain. The CDR3 spans 14 residues. Looked up from germline, CDR1 is GTSNPN and CDR2 is SVGIG (reference sequence). Trimming removed 4 bases from V and 5 bases from J, with 17 bases in between. CDR3 coding DNA: TGTGCCTGGACCGGCTCCCGGACGGGTTATGGCTACACCTTC. Its protein product is CAWTGSRTGYGYTF.

DNA for the CDR3: TGCAGCTACGGACTAGCGGGGACACACTCCTACAATGAGCAGTTCTTC. Its translation: CSYGLAGTHSYNEQFF. The gene calls are TRBV29-1 and TRBJ2-1; 12 positions agree with TRBD2. CDR3 length: 16 residues. Germline loops: CDR1 SQVTM, CDR2 ANQGSEA. V gave up 8 bases and J gave up 0 bases; unmatched junction bases: 8.

The V and J genes are TRBV11-1 and TRBJ2-3, with D tentatively TRBD1 or TRBD2 (6 bases each). The V end was cut by 2 bases, the J end by 7 bases, with 19 bases between. The CDR3 runs to 16 residues. Per germline, CDR1 SGHAT and CDR2 FQDESV (reference sequence). The chain's CDR3 is CASSLLEGVPRNTQYF. The CDR3, as DNA: TGTGCCAGCAGCTTACTGGAGGGGGTCCCCCGAAATACGCAGTATTTT.

On this clone: This same CDR3 is encoded by further DNA sequences in the sample. The chain carries TRBV6-5 and TRBJ1-5; 7 positions agree with TRBD1. V lost 6 bases to trimming and J lost 0 bases; unmatched junction nucleotides: 5. The CDR3 length is 15 residues. The germline gives CDR1 MNHEY, CDR2 SVGAGI. Here the CDR3 reads CASSLQGYSNQPQHF. In DNA, the CDR3 is TGTGCCAGCAGCTTACAGGGGTATAGCAATCAGCCCCAGCATTTT.

The genes are TRBV27 and TRBJ1-6; the D gene is possibly TRBD1 (5 bases). CDR1 is MNHEY, CDR2 SMNVEV, per germline (reference sequence). V lost 4 bases and J 14 bases, leaving 18 bases between the germline ends. The CDR3 has 14 amino acids. This CDR3 is CASSSVQGQSALHF. The DNA of the CDR3 is TGTGCCAGCAGTTCGGTCCAGGGTCAGTCAGCCCTCCACTTT.